These 15 T cell receptor beta chains share one sample of origin, sequenced in a study of vaccination and CD4 T cells after COVID-19. An Oncomine TCR Beta short-read assay was used to sequence the DNA from cultured CD4+ T cells. TCRdb reanalysed the PCR reads using MiXCR and keeps one entry per CDR3 protein. The data contain under 5,000 distinct CDR3 sequences, about 20% of them seen just once; the ten biggest clones take up 20% to 25%. Treatment described: roughly 11-day PBMC culture with coronavirus spike peptide pools or control peptides (ViraFEST assay). These receptors lack a known antigen. The specimen sequenced was CD4+ T cells from blood, cultured in vitro. The receptor source for this set is a human donor who had recovered from COVID-19.

The CDR3: CAWRAGDTQYF. CDR3 DNA: TGTGCCTGGAGGGCGGGGGATACGCAGTATTTT. The chain joins TRBV30 to TRBJ2-3; D is perhaps TRBD2 (6 bases). This CDR3 region has 11 residues. CDR1 is GTSNPN and CDR2 is SVGIG in the germline V gene (reference sequence). Trimming cost V 3 bases and J 6 bases, with 7 bases left between them.

The CDR3 nucleotides are TGCGCCAGCAGCCAAGGACTAGCGGGGACCCACCAAGAGACCCAGTACTTC. Translating gives CASSQGLAGTHQETQYF. This chain uses TRBV4-1 with TRBJ2-5, with 11 bases aligning to TRBD2. J gave up 0 bases and V 1 base, and 4 bases lay outside the gene matches. This CDR3 spans 17 amino acids. Germline loops: CDR1 MGHRA, CDR2 YSYEKL.

This clonotype was counted only a few times. The chain has TRBV20-1 and TRBJ2-5; 10 bases are shared with TRBD2. V shed 5 bases, J shed 7 bases, and the junction held 13 bases outside the gene matches. Germline V lookup: CDR1 DFQATT, CDR2 SNEGSKA (reference sequence). The CDR3 length is 15 residues. Here the CDR3 reads CSASPGLAETLTQYF. As DNA, the CDR3 is TGCAGTGCTTCCCCCGGACTAGCGGAAACTCTGACCCAGTACTTC.

The genes are TRBV7-9 and TRBJ2-5; D is unclear. CDR3 length: 12 amino acids. V was clipped by 8 bases and J by 4 bases, with 11 bases between them. Germline assignment: CDR1 SEHNR and CDR2 FQNEAQ (reference sequence). The CDR3 is CASGMAIETQYF. CDR3 DNA: TGTGCCAGCGGTATGGCGATAGAGACCCAGTACTTC.

This chain links TRBV19 with TRBJ2-7; TRBD1 agrees at 9 bases. V was pared by 7 bases and J by 3 bases, with 4 bases of the junction left unmatched. CDR1 is LNHDA and CDR2 is SQIVND in the germline V gene (reference sequence). This CDR3 has 13 residues. The CDR3 nucleotides are TGTGCCAGTACCCGGGGACAGGGCTACGAGCAGTACTTC. It codes for CASTRGQGYEQYF.

The chain couples TRBV12-3 or TRBV12-4 to TRBJ1-1, with D possibly matching TRBD1 (5 bases). This CDR3 spans 13 amino acids. V dropped 6 bases and J dropped 1 base, with 9 bases sitting between them. The CDR3 DNA follows: TGTGCCAGCAGCCGCCAGGGGAACACTGAAGCTTTCTTT. It yields the protein CASSRQGNTEAFF.

The table lists this clonotype with a few counts. This chain links TRBV20-1 with TRBJ2-5; D might be TRBD1 (6 bases). The V gene's germline CDR1 is DFQATT and CDR2 SNEGSKA (reference sequence). Trimming removed 0 bases at V and 6 bases at J, with 17 bases between. CDR3 size: 15 residues. As DNA, the CDR3 is TGCAGTGCTAGAGATTGGGGGCTCGCGAAAAAGACCCAGTACTTC. Amino acid sequence: CSARDWGLAKKTQYF.

This clonotype qualifies as medium-sized. The rearrangement joins TRBV19 to TRBJ1-5, with 8 bases identical to TRBD1. The CDR3 loop spans 14 amino acids. CDR1 and CDR2 (germline): LNHDA, SQIVND (reference sequence). The J segment lost 6 bases and the V segment lost 5 bases, leaving 6 bases of the junction unmatched. The chain's CDR3 is CASSANRGGQPQHF. The CDR3 nucleotides read TGTGCCAGTAGTGCGAACAGGGGGGGTCAGCCCCAGCATTTT.

This clonotype came up a few times. The chain has TRBV5-4 and TRBJ2-7; no clear D gene. Trimming cost V 0 bases and J 5 bases, with 9 bases left between them. In germline, CDR1 is SGHNT, CDR2 YYREEE (reference sequence). The CDR3 is 13 residues long. The CDR3 here is CASSLDFKDEQYF. CDR3 nucleotide sequence: TGTGCCAGCAGCTTGGACTTTAAGGACGAGCAGTACTTC.

This clonotype turned up a few times. The J gene is TRBJ1-2, the V gene TRBV7-9; D gene unclear. Between the trimmed V and J ends, which lost 2 bases and 1 base, there was a span of 5 bases. This CDR3 region has 13 residues. Germline values: CDR1 SEHNR, CDR2 FQNEAQ (reference sequence). CDR3 bases: TGTGCCAGCAGCTTACAGGATAACTATGGCTACACCTTC. It is translated as CASSLQDNYGYTF.

This clonotype has a handful of counts. The rearrangement joins TRBV20-1 to TRBJ2-1; 8 positions agree with TRBD2. In germline, CDR1 is DFQATT, CDR2 SNEGSKA (reference sequence). The CDR3 is 15 residues long. J gave up 5 bases and V 0 bases, and 6 bases lay outside the gene matches. The DNA for the CDR3 is TGCAGTGCTAGAGATCCAGGGACTAGTCACAATGAGCAGTTCTTC. Protein sequence: CSARDPGTSHNEQFF.

This clonotype has a handful of counts. The V and J genes are TRBV7-6 and TRBJ2-3, with D tentatively TRBD1 (5 bases). The CDR3 covers 14 residues. With 1 base removed from V and 2 bases from J, the gap between germline ends came to 7 bases. CDR1 and CDR2 (germline): SGHVS, FNYEAQ. CDR3 amino acids: CASSLGGYTDTQYF. CDR3 nucleotide sequence: TGTGCCAGCAGCTTAGGGGGCTACACAGATACGCAGTATTTT.

This clonotype turned up a few times. This rearrangement joins TRBV29-1 to TRBJ1-2, with D maybe TRBD1 (6 bases). Germline lookup yields CDR1 SQVTM and CDR2 ANQGSEA. CDR3 length: 16 residues. V lost 4 bases to trimming and J lost 6 bases, with 24 bases between them. This chain's CDR3 is CSVALLGGQKGHGYTF. Written as DNA, the CDR3 is TGCAGCGTTGCACTTTTGGGGGGACAAAAGGGCCATGGCTACACCTTC.

The chain has TRBV7-9 and TRBJ1-5; TRBD1 is a possible D gene (5 bases). CDR3 length: 15 amino acids. V was pared by 5 bases and J by 2 bases, with 13 bases between. Per germline, CDR1 SEHNR and CDR2 FQNEAQ (reference sequence). In nucleotides, the CDR3 is TGTGCCAGCAGCCGGGACTCCGATGGCAATCAGCCCCAGCATTTT. This codes for CASSRDSDGNQPQHF.

By sample share, this clonotype is medium-sized. The J gene is TRBJ1-1, the V gene TRBV14, with D possibly being TRBD1 (5 bases). This CDR3 region has 13 residues. CDR1 and CDR2 from the germline V gene are SGHDN and FVKESK. V was clipped by 4 bases and J by 4 bases, with 10 bases between them. CDR3 DNA sequence: TGTGCCAGCAGCCTCACAGGTCCCACTGAAGCTTTCTTT. Translated, it gives CASSLTGPTEAFF.